Listed below are T cell receptor beta chains from one sample, sequenced in a study of T cells after posttransplantation cyclophosphamide. Generated by immunoSEQ multiplex PCR, the TCRdb table keeps only in-frame clones and is missing some. The repertoire holds tens of thousands of clones, around 93% seen once, with around 3.1% in the top ten. Specimen: PBMCs. The receptors shown here come from a woman aged 25 to 39 in good health and a related stem cell transplant donor. Both conserved end residues are part of each CDR3. The D gene is left open where the match is weak. Clone size is shown for a subset of rows, as once, few, many or a class of expanded clone.

clone size,V gene,D gene,J gene,CDR3 DNA,CDR3 protein
once,TRBV18,-,TRBJ2-3,TGTGCCAGCTCAGAAGAGTTGGGAGATACGCAGTATTTT,CASSEELGDTQYF
-,TRBV7-7,-,TRBJ2-3,TGTGCCAGCAGCCAGCATCCCGGGGGCACAGATACGCAGTATTTT,CASSQHPGGTDTQYF
-,TRBV6-6,-,TRBJ2-7,TGTGCCAGCAAACAGGGCCAAGGTGAGCAGTACTTC,CASKQGQGEQYF
-,TRBV29-1,-,TRBJ1-4,TGCAGCGTTGGGTTGATAGGGAGTAATGAAAAACTGTTTTTT,CSVGLIGSNEKLFF
-,TRBV7-8,-,TRBJ1-1,TGTGCCAGCAGCCCCCTCACAGTCGCCCCCGAAGCTTTCTTT,CASSPLTVAPEAFF
-,TRBV7-2,-,TRBJ1-2,TGTGCCAGCAGCTTAGCAGGTCCAGCCAGATATGGAGGTCTTCGGTATGGCTACACCTTC,CASSLAGPARYGGLRYGYTF
-,TRBV28,-,TRBJ2-7,TGTGCCAGCAGCAAGGGCAGGACCATCTACGAGCAGTACTTC,CASSKGRTIYEQYF
-,TRBV7-2,TRBD1,TRBJ1-5,TGTGCCAGCAGCCCAGGGGGGGCCAATCAGCCCCAGCATTTT,CASSPGGANQPQHF
-,TRBV28,TRBD1,TRBJ1-3,TGTGCCAGCCTGGGACCAGGGGGAGGAAACACCATATATTTT,CASLGPGGGNTIYF
-,TRBV7-2,-,TRBJ1-2,TGTGCCAGCAGCTTATATCCCAATGTGGGCTACACCTTC,CASSLYPNVGYTF
-,TRBV15,-,TRBJ1-3,TGTGCCACCAGCAGAGGGTCCGGGGGAGGAAACACCATATATTTT,CATSRGSGGGNTIYF
-,TRBV4-3,TRBD1,TRBJ1-3,TGCGCCAGCAGCCCAACAGGGGGCTTAGGAAACACCATATATTTT,CASSPTGGLGNTIYF
-,TRBV4-2,-,TRBJ2-2,TGTGCCAGCAGCCAAATCGGGGAGCTGTTTTTT,CASSQIGELFF
-,TRBV18,-,TRBJ1-4,TGTGCCAGCTCATTACAAGGGGAAAAACTGTTTTTT,CASSLQGEKLFF